The clone carrying this T cell receptor beta chain has ten or more counts. The data originate from a study of CD8 T cells in ankylosing spondylitis. V was clipped by 4 bases and J by 2 bases, with 14 bases between them. Per germline, CDR1 SEHNR and CDR2 FQNEAQ (reference sequence). The CDR3 has 15 residues. Making the TCR beta libraries involved quantitative 5'-RACE with molecular barcodes. TCRdb called the 5' RACE reads again in MiXCR, with one record for every CDR3 protein. The sample lists fewer than 250,000 distinct CDR3 sequences, about 10% occurring once. The receptor was isolated from a male donor with ankylosing spondylitis or in good health (not recorded which). Material for sequencing was blood, either unsorted or a sorted T cell fraction (not recorded which). The chain combines TRBV7-9 with TRBJ2-5, with D possibly TRBD2 on 6 matching bases. The CDR3 region has the DNA TGTGCCAGCAGCTCAAGAGCGGGTCGTCAAGAGACCCAGTACTTC. Protein sequence: CASSSRAGRQETQYF.